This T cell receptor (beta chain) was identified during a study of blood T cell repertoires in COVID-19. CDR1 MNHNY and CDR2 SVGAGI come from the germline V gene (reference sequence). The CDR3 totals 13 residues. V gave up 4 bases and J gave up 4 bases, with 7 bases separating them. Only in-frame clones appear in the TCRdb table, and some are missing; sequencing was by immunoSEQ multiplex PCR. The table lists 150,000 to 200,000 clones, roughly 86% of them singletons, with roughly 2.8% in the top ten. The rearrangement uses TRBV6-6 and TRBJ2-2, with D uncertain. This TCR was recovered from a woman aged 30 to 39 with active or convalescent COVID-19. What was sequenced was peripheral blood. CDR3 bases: TGTGCCAGCAGTTTCCCGAGCACCGGGGAGCTGTTTTTT. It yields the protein CASSFPSTGELFF.